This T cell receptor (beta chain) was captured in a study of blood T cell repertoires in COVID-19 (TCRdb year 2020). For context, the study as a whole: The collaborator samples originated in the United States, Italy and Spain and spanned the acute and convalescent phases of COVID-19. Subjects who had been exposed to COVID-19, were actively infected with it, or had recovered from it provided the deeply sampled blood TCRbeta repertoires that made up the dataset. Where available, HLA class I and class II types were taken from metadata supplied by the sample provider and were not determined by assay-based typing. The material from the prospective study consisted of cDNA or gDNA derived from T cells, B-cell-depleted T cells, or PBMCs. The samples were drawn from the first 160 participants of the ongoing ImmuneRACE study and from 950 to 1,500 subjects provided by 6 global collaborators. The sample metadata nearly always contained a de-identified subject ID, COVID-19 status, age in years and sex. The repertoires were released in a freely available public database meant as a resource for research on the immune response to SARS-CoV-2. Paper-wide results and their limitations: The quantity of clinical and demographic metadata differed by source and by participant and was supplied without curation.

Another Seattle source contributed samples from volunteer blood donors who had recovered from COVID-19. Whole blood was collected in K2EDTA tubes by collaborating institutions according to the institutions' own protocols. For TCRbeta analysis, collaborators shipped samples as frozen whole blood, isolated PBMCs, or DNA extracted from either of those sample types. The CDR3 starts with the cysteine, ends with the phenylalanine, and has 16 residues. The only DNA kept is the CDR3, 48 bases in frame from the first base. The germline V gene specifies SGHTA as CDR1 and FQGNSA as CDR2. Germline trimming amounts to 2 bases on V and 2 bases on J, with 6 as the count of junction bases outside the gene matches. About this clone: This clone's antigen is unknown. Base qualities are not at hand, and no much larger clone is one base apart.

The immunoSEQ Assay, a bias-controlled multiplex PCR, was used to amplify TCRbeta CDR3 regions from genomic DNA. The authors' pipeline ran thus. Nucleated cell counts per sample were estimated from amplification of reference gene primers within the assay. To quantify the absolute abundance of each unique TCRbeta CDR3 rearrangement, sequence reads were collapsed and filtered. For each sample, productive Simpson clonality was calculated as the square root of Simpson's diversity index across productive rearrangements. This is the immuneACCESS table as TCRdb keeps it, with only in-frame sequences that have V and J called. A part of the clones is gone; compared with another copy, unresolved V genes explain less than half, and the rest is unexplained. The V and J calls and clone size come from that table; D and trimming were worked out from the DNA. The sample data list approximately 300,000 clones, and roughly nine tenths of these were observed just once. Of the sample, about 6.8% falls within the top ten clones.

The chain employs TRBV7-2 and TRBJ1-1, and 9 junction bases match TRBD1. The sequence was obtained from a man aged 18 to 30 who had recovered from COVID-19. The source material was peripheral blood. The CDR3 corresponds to CASSLFGTGINTEAFF. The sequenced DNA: TGTGCCAGCAGCTTATTTGGGACAGGGATAAACACTGAAGCTTTCTTT.